The 8 T cell receptor beta chains reported below all come from one sample, sequenced in a study of CD8 T cells in Susac syndrome. Random hexamers were used to reverse transcribe 0.5 to 1 ug of RNA. TCRdb re-called the immunoSEQ multiplex PCR reads through MiXCR, storing one row per CDR3 protein. The sample has about 52,000 distinct CDR3 sequences, roughly 93% seen once. The sample consisted of CD8+ T cells from PBMCs. These receptors were obtained from a human donor with multiple sclerosis.

J is TRBJ1-5 and V is TRBV5-6; the D gene is possibly TRBD1 (5 bases). The CDR3 extends over 13 amino acids. V lost 4 bases to trimming and J lost 7 bases, with 12 bases between them. Germline lookup yields CDR1 SGHDT and CDR2 YYEEEE. DNA of the CDR3: TGTGCCAGCAGCGACGGGGGTGGCCAGCCCCAGCATTTT. This gives the protein CASSDGGGQPQHF.

This clonotype was seen a single time. The rearrangement uses TRBV29-1 and TRBJ2-3, with D hard to call. Between the trimmed V and J ends, which lost 4 bases and 1 base, there was a span of 6 bases. This CDR3 has 12 amino acids. The germline CDR1 and CDR2 sequences are SQVTM and ANQGSEA. CDR3 bases: TGCAGCGTTGTGTATGGCACAGATACGCAGTATTTT. Amino acid sequence: CSVVYGTDTQYF.

The chain combines TRBV4-3 with TRBJ1-1, with D maybe TRBD1 (6 bases). Trimming removed 4 bases from V and 3 bases from J, with 15 bases in between. Germline values: CDR1 LGHNA, CDR2 YSLEER. CDR3 length equals 15 residues. The CDR3 nucleotides read TGCGCCAGCAGCCCATACAGGGAACGCGACACTGAAGCTTTCTTT. Protein sequence: CASSPYRERDTEAFF.

V gene TRBV14 combines with J gene TRBJ2-3, with D perhaps assigned TRBD1 or TRBD2 (5 bases each). The CDR3 is 17 amino acids. Germline loops: CDR1 SGHDN, CDR2 FVKESK. Trimming took 3 bases from V and 3 from J, leaving 19 bases between them. The CDR3 region has the DNA TGTGCCAGCAGCCATGGGGCCGGGGCCTATTTTACAGATACGCAGTATTTT. Its translation: CASSHGAGAYFTDTQYF.

The V and J genes are TRBV7-9 and TRBJ2-3; D is unresolved. Trimming left V 3 bases short and J 2 bases short, with 12 bases between. CDR3 length equals 15 residues. CDR1 is SEHNR, CDR2 FQNEAQ, per germline (reference sequence). The chain's CDR3 is CASSLVLGTTDTQYF. The CDR3 DNA reads as TGTGCCAGCAGCTTGGTACTTGGCACCACAGATACGCAGTATTTT.

This chain links TRBV7-7 with TRBJ2-7; 7 nucleotides align to TRBD2. CDR1 and CDR2 (germline): SSHAT, FNYEAQ (reference sequence). J lost 2 bases, V lost 1 base, and 5 bases had no gene match. The CDR3 length is 15 residues. The CDR3 DNA sequence: TGTGCCAGCAGCTTAGGGTCCGGACTAGCCTACGAGCAGTACTTC. It is translated as CASSLGSGLAYEQYF.

The chain joins TRBV5-1 to TRBJ1-1, with no clear D. The CDR3 consists of 14 residues. Germline assignment: CDR1 SGHRS and CDR2 YFSETQ. V gave up 0 bases and J gave up 2 bases, with 8 bases separating them. The CDR3 sequence is CASSLAGINTEAFF. The CDR3 region has the DNA TGCGCCAGCAGCTTGGCGGGTATAAACACTGAAGCTTTCTTT. The full variable domain, rest sourced from reference TRBV5-1 and TRBJ1-1, is KAGVTQTPRYLIKTRGQQVTLSCSPISGHRSVSWYQQTPGQGLQFLFEYFSETQRNKGNFPGRFSGRQFSNSRSEMNVSTLELGDSALYLCASSLAGINTEAFFGQGTRLTVV.

This CDR3 is CASSLATGIGYTF. Here the CDR3 DNA reads TGTGCCAGCAGCTTAGCGACAGGGATAGGCTACACCTTC. This chain connects TRBV7-9 to TRBJ1-2; 7 bases are a match to TRBD1. V was clipped by 0 bases and J by 8 bases; unmatched bases: 3. The CDR3 is 13 amino acids. From germline, CDR1 is SEHNR and CDR2 FQNEAQ (reference sequence).